Each of the 2 T cell receptor beta chains below was sequenced from the same sample in a study of T-cell reconstitution after alpha-beta-depleted transplantation in children. The TCRbeta library incorporated unique molecular identifiers. TCRdb independently ran MiXCR on the PCR reads; one entry per CDR3 protein. This sample carries about 300,000 distinct CDR3 sequences, roughly 8.2% of them seen once, and the ten largest clones take about 9.1%. Broader study findings: Newly made T cells mostly supplied T-cell counts and diversity one year after transplant.

No antigen has been assigned to these receptors. The specimen was peripheral blood, collected 360 days after TCRalphabeta/CD19-depleted stem cell transplant. Receptors were obtained from a female patient aged 2 to 10 who had a stem cell transplant for Fanconi anemia, so the T cells may come from the graft donor.

This clonotype appeared many times. The chain combines TRBV6-2 or TRBV6-3 with TRBJ2-7, with D unresolved. Trimming took 6 bases from V and 3 from J, leaving 15 bases between them. The CDR3 has 14 amino acids. The germline CDR1 and CDR2 sequences are MNHEY and SVGEGT. As DNA, the CDR3 is TGTGCCAGCAGCCGCGCGGAGTGGGGCTACGAGCAGTACTTC. This translates into CASSRAEWGYEQYF.

The rearrangement joins TRBV7-9 to TRBJ1-2; 9 positions agree with TRBD1. Germline-derived CDR1 and CDR2 are SEHNR and FQNEAQ (reference sequence). CDR3 length equals 14 residues. The V gene end was trimmed by 3 bases and the J gene end by 4 bases; junction bases not matched to a gene: 3. CDR3 coding DNA: TGTGCCAGCAGCTTGTGGGACAGGGTCTATGGCTACACCTTC. Its protein product is CASSLWDRVYGYTF.